Below, 23 T cell receptor beta chains from the same sample are listed, as sequenced in a study of T cells in Graves' hyperthyroidism and ophthalmopathy. From RNA transcripts, TCR beta CDR3 regions were amplified. An initial round of RT-PCR targeting the TCR CDR3 relied on the HTBI primer set. TCRdb reprocessed the multiplex PCR reads via MiXCR and lists one record per CDR3 protein. The sample yields 540,000 or so distinct CDR3 sequences, 15% to 17% seen once. Sequencing was performed on blood. These receptors were obtained from a woman in her twenties or thirties with Graves' hyperthyroidism.

This clonotype was seen repeatedly, ten times or more. The V and J genes are TRBV20-1 and TRBJ1-5; D unresolved. The CDR3 contains 15 residues. The V gene's germline CDR1 is DFQATT and CDR2 SNEGSKA (reference sequence). V lost 6 bases, J lost 4 bases, and 19 bases lay in between. The CDR3 sequence: CSAYPQVGYNQPQHF. The CDR3 DNA sequence: TGCAGTGCCTACCCCCAGGTTGGCTATAATCAGCCCCAGCATTTT.

The chain couples TRBV10-3 to TRBJ2-3; the D gene is possibly TRBD1 (5 bases). Germline V gene lookup returns CDR1 ENHRY and CDR2 SYGVKD. The CDR3 is 12 amino acids. Trimming stripped 5 bases from V and 3 bases from J, with 6 bases between. Here the CDR3 DNA reads TGTGCCATCAGTTACAGGACAGATACGCAGTATTTT. Translating gives CAISYRTDTQYF.

This clonotype has at least ten counts. J is TRBJ2-1 and V is TRBV5-1; D is possibly TRBD2 (6 bases). Germline V CDR1 and CDR2: SGHRS, YFSETQ. The ends were cut back, 4 bases at V and 2 bases at J, with 13 bases in the middle. The CDR3 runs to 15 residues. The CDR3 DNA sequence: TGCGCCAGCAGCCCGAGCGGAGGGGCCTACAATGAGCAGTTCTTC. It specifies CASSPSGGAYNEQFF.

At least ten counts were recorded for this clonotype. This chain joins TRBV28 and TRBJ2-1; weak D call: TRBD2 (6 bases). The CDR3 contains 15 residues. V shed 5 bases and J shed 4 bases, with 15 bases lying between them. Germline loops: CDR1 MDHEN, CDR2 SYDVKM. The CDR3 spells CASSPLASKYNEQFF. DNA for the CDR3: TGTGCCAGCAGTCCGCTAGCGTCTAAGTACAATGAGCAGTTCTTC. Complete variable domain (other parts from reference TRBV28 and TRBJ2-1): DVKVTQSSRYLVKRTGEKVFLECVQDMDHENMFWYRQDPGLGLRLIYFSYDVKMKEKGDIPEGYSVSREKKERFSLILESASTNQTSMYLCASSPLASKYNEQFFGPGTRLTVL.

This clonotype was detected only a few times. The chain recombines TRBV9 with TRBJ1-5; 7 nucleotides agree with TRBD1. In germline, CDR1 is SGDLS, CDR2 YYNGEE. With 4 bases clipped from V and 2 bases from J, the junction kept 6 bases outside the gene matches. This CDR3 is 15 amino acids long. Here the CDR3 DNA reads TGTGCCAGCAGCCCACAGGGGTTACGCAATCAGCCCCAGCATTTT. It is translated as CASSPQGLRNQPQHF. The variable domain in full, completed from reference TRBV9 and TRBJ1-5, reads DSGVTQTPKHLITATGQRVTLRCSPRSGDLSVYWYQQSLDQGLQFLIQYYNGEERAKGNILERFSAQQFPDLHSELNLSSLELGDSALYFCASSPQGLRNQPQHFGDGTRLSIL.

A word on this clonotype: One base away lies a much larger clone, so this may be a sequencing read error. This chain joins TRBV11-1 and TRBJ2-1; 13 nucleotides agree with TRBD2. CDR1 is SGHAT and CDR2 is FQDESV in the germline V gene (reference sequence). The CDR3 loop spans 18 amino acids. CDR3 bases: TGTGCCAACAGCTCAGGACTAGCGGGGGAAAGCTCCTACAATGAGCAGTTCTTC. It encodes CANSSGLAGESSYNEQFF.

This clonotype was seen repeatedly, ten times or more. The rearrangement uses TRBV20-1 and TRBJ2-2; D is perhaps TRBD2 (5 bases). Germline values: CDR1 DFQATT, CDR2 SNEGSKA (reference sequence). With 1 base removed from V and 1 base from J, the gap between germline ends came to 13 bases. The CDR3 is made up of 16 amino acids. CDR3 DNA sequence: TGCAGTGCTAGAGCTGTTTTTGGAGGGAACACCGGGGAGCTGTTTTTT. It yields the protein CSARAVFGGNTGELFF.

The sample holds a few counts of this clonotype. V is TRBV5-4 and J is TRBJ1-1; D call uncertain. The CDR3 has 19 amino acids. CDR1 SGHNT and CDR2 YYREEE come from the germline V gene (reference sequence). Trimming removed 5 bases from V and 4 bases from J, with 30 bases in between. The DNA for the CDR3 is TGTGCCAGCAGTGGAGATTTAGTGGCACCGGGGAGTCGCGGCACTGAAGCTTTCTTT. This codes for CASSGDLVAPGSRGTEAFF. The entire variable domain, with the rest obtained from reference TRBV5-4 and TRBJ1-1, is as follows: ETGVTQSPTHLIKTRGQQVTLRCSSQSGHNTVSWYQQALGQGPQFIFQYYREEENGRGNFPPRFSGLQFPNYSSELNVNALELDDSALYLCASSGDLVAPGSRGTEAFFGQGTRLTVV.

In this sample, this clonotype turned up many times. The V call is TRBV20-1, the J call TRBJ1-5; 7 nucleotides agree with TRBD1. The J segment lost 3 bases and the V segment lost 3 bases, leaving 5 bases of the junction unmatched. The length of the CDR3 is 14 residues. The germline gives CDR1 DFQATT, CDR2 SNEGSKA (reference sequence). In nucleotides, the CDR3 is TGCAGTGCTAGGGCAGGGGGATACAATCAGCCCCAGCATTTT. Translation: CSARAGGYNQPQHF.

This clonotype was counted between two and nine times. The chain joins TRBV3-1 to TRBJ2-7, with TRBD2 as a possible D gene (7 bases). CDR3 length equals 15 residues. From germline, CDR1 is LGHDT and CDR2 YNNKEL (reference sequence). V dropped 4 bases and J dropped 6 bases, with 19 bases sitting between them. CDR3 protein: CASSRPLGGAGEQYF. The CDR3 nucleotides read TGTGCCAGCAGCCGCCCCCTAGGGGGGGCGGGCGAGCAGTACTTC.

V and J are TRBV11-1 and TRBJ2-1, with D perhaps matching TRBD1 or TRBD2 (6 bases each). In germline, CDR1 is SGHAT, CDR2 FQDESV (reference sequence). This CDR3 has 16 residues. V gave up 1 base and J gave up 4 bases, with 14 bases separating them. The CDR3 coding sequence is TGTGCCAGCAGCTTAGACAGGGTCGGGGGATACAATGAGCAGTTCTTC. It encodes CASSLDRVGGYNEQFF. Full variable domain (rest looked up from reference TRBV11-1 and TRBJ2-1): EAEVAQSPRYKITEKSQAVAFWCDPISGHATLYWYRQILGQGPELLVQFQDESVVDDSQLPKDRFSAERLKGVDSTLKIQPAELGDSAMYLCASSLDRVGGYNEQFFGPGTRLTVL.

This rearrangement joins TRBV5-4 to TRBJ1-1; D remains ambiguous. V lost 3 bases to trimming and J lost 1 base, with 10 bases between them. The length of the CDR3 is 14 residues. In germline, CDR1 is SGHNT, CDR2 YYREEE (reference sequence). The CDR3 DNA reads TGTGCCAGCAGCTCCCCGTCAAAGAACACTGAAGCTTTCTTT. Translated, it gives CASSSPSKNTEAFF.

This clonotype was detected only a few times. J is TRBJ2-3 and V is TRBV6-2 or TRBV6-3; no clear D gene. Between the trimmed V and J ends, which lost 0 bases and 2 bases, there was a span of 9 bases. Germline values: CDR1 MNHEY, CDR2 SVGEGT. This CDR3 has 15 residues. Here the CDR3 reads CASSYSEGSTDTQYF. CDR3 bases: TGTGCCAGCAGTTACTCAGAAGGTTCCACAGATACGCAGTATTTT.

This CDR3 reads CSSNRGVGNEQFF. The CDR3 region has the DNA TGCAGTTCAAATAGGGGGGTTGGCAATGAGCAGTTCTTC. This chain joins TRBV20-1 and TRBJ2-1, with D perhaps TRBD1 or TRBD2 (6 bases each). Per the germline V gene, CDR1 is DFQATT and CDR2 is SNEGSKA (reference sequence). The CDR3 runs 13 residues. Trimming pared 8 bases from V and 6 bases from J, leaving 17 bases between.

This clonotype has a handful of counts. This chain connects TRBV19 to TRBJ1-5, with D unresolved. V was shortened by 3 bases and J by 0 bases, with 9 bases between the two germline ends. The CDR3 has 15 residues. Germline CDR1 and CDR2: LNHDA and SQIVND (reference sequence). The CDR3 is CASSIWGDSNQPQHF. CDR3 sequence (DNA): TGTGCCAGTAGTATTTGGGGAGATAGCAATCAGCCCCAGCATTTT.

This clonotype showed up many times. The rearrangement joins TRBV7-2 to TRBJ2-7; 8 nucleotides match TRBD2. The CDR3 is made up of 16 amino acids. The trim removed 5 bases at V and 2 bases at J, leaving 11 bases unmatched. The germline V gene has CDR1 SGHTA and CDR2 FQGNSA. For the CDR3, the DNA is TGTGCCAGCAGCGTCGTTTCTAGCGGGTTAACCTACGAGCAGTACTTC. This sequence encodes CASSVVSSGLTYEQYF.

This clonotype has more than one count but fewer than ten. In nucleotides, the CDR3 is TGTGCCAGCAGCTTAGATTCCCTACAGGGCGGCTACACCTTC. Translating it yields CASSLDSLQGGYTF. J is TRBJ1-2 and V is TRBV7-9; D might be TRBD1 (6 bases). Germline lookup yields CDR1 SEHNR and CDR2 FQNEAQ (reference sequence). This CDR3 has 14 residues. Trimming shortened V by 1 base and J by 8 bases, and 14 bases separated the two germline ends.

This clonotype was detected a few times. The chain couples TRBV20-1 to TRBJ2-7, with D perhaps TRBD1 (5 bases). Germline CDR1 is DFQATT and CDR2 is SNEGSKA (reference sequence). This CDR3 comprises 12 residues. V was shortened by 1 base and J by 6 bases, with 10 bases between the two germline ends. CDR3 amino acids: CSARGPGFEQYF. CDR3 nucleotide sequence: TGCAGTGCTAGAGGCCCAGGGTTCGAGCAGTACTTC.

To note about this clonotype: A much larger clone differs by one base, so this may be a read error. The genes are TRBV6-1 and TRBJ1-4; TRBD1 aligns across 9 bases. Germline CDR1 is MNHNS and CDR2 is SASEGT. This CDR3 spans 15 amino acids. Losses at the gene ends were 4 bases for V and 8 bases for J; bases not matched to a gene: 8. Here the CDR3 reads CASSAPGTGLEKLFF. The CDR3 region has the DNA TGTGCCAGCAGTGCCCCCGGGACAGGGCTCGAAAAACTGTTTTTT.

This clonotype was seen a few times. J is TRBJ2-2 and V is TRBV30, with TRBD2 matching over 10 bases. Germline V gene lookup returns CDR1 GTSNPN and CDR2 SVGIG (reference sequence). The trim removed 0 bases at V and 6 bases at J, leaving 7 bases unmatched. The CDR3 loop spans 16 amino acids. As DNA, the CDR3 is TGTGCCTGGAGTGTACGGCTAGCGGGAGTCGCCGGGGAGCTGTTTTTT. It translates to CAWSVRLAGVAGELFF. Together with reference TRBV30 and TRBJ2-2, the CDR3 gives the full variable domain: SQTIHQWPATLVQPVGSPLSLECTVEGTSNPNLYWYRQAAGRGLQLLFYSVGIGQISSEVPQNLSASRPQDRQFILSSKKLLLSDSGFYLCAWSVRLAGVAGELFFGEGSRLTVL.

This clonotype was picked up many times. This chain uses TRBV28 with TRBJ1-2, with D possibly being TRBD1 (6 bases). The CDR3 is made up of 16 amino acids. Trimming left V 7 bases short and J 5 bases short, with 23 bases between. Germline values: CDR1 MDHEN, CDR2 SYDVKM. CDR3 coding DNA: TGTGCCAGCACTCCTTCCCAGTGGGGGCCTATTTATGGCTACACCTTC. Protein sequence: CASTPSQWGPIYGYTF.

This clonotype was counted a few times. V is TRBV20-1 and J is TRBJ1-2, with D uncertain. Trimming removed 0 bases from V and 3 bases from J, with 14 bases in between. Germline CDR1 DFQATT, CDR2 SNEGSKA (reference sequence). The CDR3 covers 15 residues. The CDR3 here is CSARDPERSYYGYTF. In nucleotides, the CDR3 is TGCAGTGCTAGAGATCCGGAGAGGTCCTACTATGGCTACACCTTC.

In this sample, this clonotype turned up a few times. This sequence joins TRBV5-1 and TRBJ2-5; D uncertain. This CDR3 region has 11 residues. Trimming took 6 bases from V and 5 from J, leaving 8 bases between them. Germline CDR1 and CDR2: SGHRS and YFSETQ. This CDR3 is CASTSRETQYF. The CDR3 bases are TGCGCCAGCACCAGCCGGGAGACCCAGTACTTC.